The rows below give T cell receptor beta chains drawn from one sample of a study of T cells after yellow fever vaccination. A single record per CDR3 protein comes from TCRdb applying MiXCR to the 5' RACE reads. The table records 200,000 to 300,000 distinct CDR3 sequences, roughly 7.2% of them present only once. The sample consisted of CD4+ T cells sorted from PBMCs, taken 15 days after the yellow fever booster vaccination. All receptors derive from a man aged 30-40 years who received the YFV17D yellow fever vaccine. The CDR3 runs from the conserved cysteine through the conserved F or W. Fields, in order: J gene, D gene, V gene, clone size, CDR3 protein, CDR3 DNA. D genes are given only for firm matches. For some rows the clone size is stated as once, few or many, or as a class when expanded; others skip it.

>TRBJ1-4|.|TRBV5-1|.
CASSLAPDNEKLFF
TGCGCCAGCAGCTTGGCCCCTGATAATGAAAAACTGTTTTTT
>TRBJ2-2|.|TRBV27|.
CASSLTDYTGELFF
TGTGCCAGCAGTTTGACTGACTACACCGGGGAGCTGTTTTTT
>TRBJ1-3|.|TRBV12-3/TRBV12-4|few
CASTPTENTIYF
TGTGCCAGCACCCCGACAGAAAACACCATATATTTT
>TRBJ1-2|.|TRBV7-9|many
CASSLRGPGPPGYTF
TGTGCCAGCAGCTTGCGGGGACCGGGCCCTCCGGGCTACACCTTC
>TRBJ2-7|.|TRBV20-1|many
CSARDLRRIYEQYF
TGCAGTGCTAGAGATCTCCGGCGCATCTACGAGCAGTACTTC
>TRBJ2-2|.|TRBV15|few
CATSRERDQGVGELFF
TGTGCCACCAGCAGAGAACGAGATCAGGGAGTCGGGGAGCTGTTTTTT
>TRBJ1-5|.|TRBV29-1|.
CSLREGPTDTQHF
TGCAGCCTTAGGGAGGGCCCAACAGATACGCAGCATTTT
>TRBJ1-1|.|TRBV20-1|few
CSAFGTANTEAFF
TGCAGTGCTTTCGGGACGGCGAACACTGAAGCTTTCTTT
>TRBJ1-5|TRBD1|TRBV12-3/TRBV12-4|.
CASSLGQGQGQPQHF
TGTGCCAGCAGTTTAGGACAGGGGCAGGGGCAGCCCCAGCATTTT
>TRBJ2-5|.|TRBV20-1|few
CSAARWGSSEMYQETQYF
TGCAGTGCCGCCCGGTGGGGTTCTAGCGAGATGTACCAAGAGACCCAGTACTTC
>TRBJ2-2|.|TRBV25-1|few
CASSEQRIGELFF
TGTGCCAGCAGTGAGCAGAGGATCGGGGAGCTGTTTTTT
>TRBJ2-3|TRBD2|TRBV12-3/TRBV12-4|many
CASSSGSSGSGDTQYF
TGTGCCAGCAGTTCAGGTTCTAGCGGGAGTGGCGATACGCAGTATTTT
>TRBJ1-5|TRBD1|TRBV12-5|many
CASGLEQGSNQPQHF
TGTGCTAGTGGTTTGGAACAGGGGAGCAATCAGCCCCAGCATTTT
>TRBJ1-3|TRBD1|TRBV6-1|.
CASSPTGQGNWNTIYF
TGTGCCAGCAGTCCTACCGGACAGGGTAATTGGAACACCATATATTTT
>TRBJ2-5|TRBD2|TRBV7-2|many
CAGTRASGLQETQYF
TGTGCCGGGACCAGAGCTAGCGGTCTCCAAGAGACCCAGTACTTC
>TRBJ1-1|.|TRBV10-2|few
CASSVRVGEAFF
TGCGCCAGCAGTGTGCGGGTCGGTGAAGCTTTCTTT
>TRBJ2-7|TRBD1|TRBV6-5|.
CASFDRVEQYF
TGTGCCAGTTTTGACAGGGTAGAGCAGTACTTC
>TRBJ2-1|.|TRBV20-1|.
CSASVVSAEVLNEQFF
TGCAGTGCTAGTGTCGTGTCGGCGGAGGTTCTCAATGAGCAGTTCTTC
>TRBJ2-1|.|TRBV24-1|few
CATSDLQAGPTYNEQFF
TGTGCCACCAGTGATTTGCAGGCGGGCCCAACCTACAATGAGCAGTTCTTC
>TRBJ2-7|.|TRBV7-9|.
CASSTEPYEQYF
TGTGCCAGCAGCACCGAACCCTACGAGCAGTACTTC
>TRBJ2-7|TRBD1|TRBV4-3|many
CASSQESLDRPYEQYF
TGCGCCAGCAGCCAGGAGTCTCTGGACAGGCCCTACGAGCAGTACTTC
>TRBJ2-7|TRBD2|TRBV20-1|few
CCARRRREETYNLEQYF
TGCTGTGCTAGACGACGGCGGGAGGAAACCTACAACCTTGAGCAGTACTTC
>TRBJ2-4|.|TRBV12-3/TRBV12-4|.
CASSSVGGKNIQYF
TGTGCCAGCAGTAGTGTGGGGGGCAAAAACATTCAGTACTTC
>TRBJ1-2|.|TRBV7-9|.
CAGSGRMTHGYTF
TGTGCCGGCTCGGGCCGGATGACCCATGGCTACACCTTC